The 23 T cell receptor beta chains in this list originate from one sample, sequenced in a study of blood T cell repertoires in COVID-19. The table came from immunoSEQ multiplex PCR; TCRdb's copy has only in-frame clones and leaves some out. The data hold 140,000 to 150,000 clones, with 78% observed a single time. Sequenced: PBMCs or T cells enriched from blood (not recorded which). These receptors all stem from a woman aged 45-59 years who had recovered from COVID-19.

This clone occurred a few times. This chain connects TRBV5-6 to TRBJ1-2; 7 bases line up with TRBD1. Trimming at V came to 2 bases and at J to 1 base, leaving 5 bases not matched to a gene. Per the germline V gene, CDR1 is SGHDT and CDR2 is YYEEEE. CDR3 length equals 15 residues. The CDR3 DNA is TGTGCCAGCAGCTTAGACAGGGCCTTTAACTATGGCTACACCTTC. Its translation: CASSLDRAFNYGYTF.

The chain uses TRBV28 and TRBJ2-3; TRBD1 agrees at 12 bases. The CDR3 extends over 15 amino acids. The J segment lost 7 bases and the V segment lost 7 bases, leaving 9 bases of the junction unmatched. Germline assignment: CDR1 MDHEN and CDR2 SYDVKM. CDR3 region: CASIVGGQGAHTQYF. The CDR3 coding sequence is TGTGCCAGCATTGTGGGGGGACAGGGGGCTCATACGCAGTATTTT.

This chain joins TRBV28 and TRBJ1-2; D is perhaps TRBD1 (6 bases). V was pared by 5 bases and J by 2 bases, with 18 bases between. Germline assignment: CDR1 MDHEN and CDR2 SYDVKM. The CDR3 has 16 residues. The CDR3, as DNA: TGTGCCAGCAGTCTTCCAGGGGTTCGAGGGAACTATGGCTACACCTTC. It specifies CASSLPGVRGNYGYTF.

This clone was counted a single time. The CDR3: CASSSRREGGYTF. CDR3 nucleotide sequence: TGTGCCAGCAGTTCTCGGAGGGAGGGGGGCTACACCTTC. This rearrangement joins TRBV6-5 to TRBJ1-2; possible D gene TRBD1, 5 bases. Germline values: CDR1 MNHEY, CDR2 SVGAGI. This CDR3 is built from 13 residues. V lost 4 bases, J lost 8 bases, and 14 bases lay in between.

The chain carries TRBV3-1 (or the pseudogene TRBV3-2) and TRBJ1-1; TRBD1 matches 8 bases. The germline gives CDR1 LGHDT, CDR2 YNNKEL (reference sequence). The CDR3 sequence is 14 residues long. Trimming took 4 bases from V and 11 from J; bases not matched to a gene: 12. CDR3 bases: TGTGCCAGCAGCCCCACAGGGGGGGTGAATCGTGCTTTCTTT. As protein: CASSPTGGVNRAFF.

This clone was counted only a few times. The chain combines TRBV6-6 with TRBJ1-2; D is unresolved. The CDR3 has 15 residues. The germline V gene encodes CDR1 MNHNY and CDR2 SVGAGI (reference sequence). The V and J ends lost 4 bases and 7 bases respectively, with 19 bases between them. CDR3 region: CASSFPPGTAGGYTF. The CDR3 nucleotides are TGTGCCAGCAGTTTTCCCCCCGGTACGGCAGGTGGCTACACCTTC.

V and J are TRBV5-6 and TRBJ2-7; D gene uncertain. The V and J ends lost 4 bases and 4 bases respectively, with 6 bases between them. Germline V lookup: CDR1 SGHDT, CDR2 YYEEEE. CDR3 length equals 11 residues. Written as DNA, the CDR3 is TGTGCCAGCAGCCCCTTTTACGAGCAGTACTTC. Translating gives CASSPFYEQYF.

The chain couples TRBV5-5 to TRBJ2-3; TRBD2 matches 12 bases. The CDR3 extends over 16 amino acids. V lost 3 bases to trimming and J lost 4 bases; unmatched junction nucleotides: 6. CDR1 SGHKS and CDR2 YYEKEE come from the germline V gene (reference sequence). DNA of the CDR3: TGTGCCAGCAGCTCCCAAGGACTAGCGGGGCCAGATACGCAGTATTTT. This codes for CASSSQGLAGPDTQYF.

This chain connects TRBV21-1 to TRBJ2-1; the table calls TRBD1, which could not be checked here. TRBV21-1 is flagged as a pseudogene. This CDR3 contains 16 residues. As DNA, the CDR3 is TGTGCCAGCAGCAACCACTCCCCCCAGGGGTACAATGAGCAGTTCTTC. This sequence encodes CASSNHSPQGYNEQFF.

V gene TRBV10-2 combines with J gene TRBJ1-3; D ambiguous. This CDR3 is 16 amino acids long. Germline V CDR1 and CDR2: WSHSY, SAAADI. V was cut by 0 bases and J by 0 bases, with 9 bases left in between. The CDR3: CASSESSETSGNTIYF. The CDR3 DNA sequence: TGCGCCAGCAGTGAGTCTTCAGAAACCTCTGGAAACACCATATATTTT.

The CDR3 loop is CASRGGATNEKLFF. In nucleotides, the CDR3 is TGTGCCAGCAGAGGAGGGGCAACTAATGAAAAACTGTTTTTT. This chain links TRBV28 with TRBJ1-4; TRBD1 might be the D (5 bases). Trimming took off 6 bases at V and 0 bases at J, with 8 bases between the two ends. The CDR3 consists of 14 residues. Germline CDR1 is MDHEN and CDR2 is SYDVKM.

This chain links TRBV7-9 with TRBJ1-4; possible D gene TRBD1, 5 bases. In germline, CDR1 is SEHNR, CDR2 FQNEAQ (reference sequence). The germline V and J ends were trimmed by 2 bases and 7 bases, with 11 bases remaining between them. CDR3 length: 14 residues. As DNA, the CDR3 is TGTGCCAGCAGCTTAATGGGGGGAGGTGAAAAACTGTTTTTT. It specifies CASSLMGGGEKLFF.

The V gene is TRBV5-6, the J gene TRBJ1-5, with 10 bases matching TRBD1. Germline V gene data show CDR1 as SGHDT and CDR2 as YYEEEE. J lost 7 bases, V lost 5 bases, and 12 bases had no gene match. This CDR3 contains 16 residues. The CDR3 sequence: CASRRGVGTGEQPQHF. The CDR3 bases are TGTGCCAGCAGGCGGGGGGTTGGGACAGGGGAACAGCCCCAGCATTTT. Variable domain in full (rest from reference TRBV5-6 and TRBJ1-5): DAGVTQSPTHLIKTRGQQVTLRCSPKSGHDTVSWYQQALGQGPQFIFQYYEEEERQRGNFPDRFSGHQFPNYSSELNVNALLLGDSALYLCASRRGVGTGEQPQHFGDGTRLSIL.

The gene calls are TRBV5-1 and TRBJ2-3; 7 positions match TRBD1. V shed 0 bases and J 5 bases; nucleotides not matched to a gene: 9. Germline V gives CDR1 SGHRS, CDR2 YFSETQ. The CDR3 spans 16 residues. The CDR3 DNA reads as TGCGCCAGCAGCTTGGAGGCTCACCCAGGGGGAGATACGCAGTATTTT. Protein product: CASSLEAHPGGDTQYF. Full variable domain (outside the CDR3, taken from reference TRBV5-1 and TRBJ2-3): KAGVTQTPRYLIKTRGQQVTLSCSPISGHRSVSWYQQTPGQGLQFLFEYFSETQRNKGNFPGRFSGRQFSNSRSEMNVSTLELGDSALYLCASSLEAHPGGDTQYFGPGTRLTVL.

This clone was recorded a few times. The chain combines TRBV27 with TRBJ2-7, with D possibly TRBD2 on 6 matching bases. V shed 8 bases and J shed 3 bases, with 14 bases lying between them. CDR1 and CDR2 (germline): MNHEY, SMNVEV (reference sequence). CDR3 size: 13 residues. This CDR3 is CASAGGGLYEQYF. In DNA form, the CDR3 reads TGTGCCAGCGCCGGTGGAGGGCTCTACGAGCAGTACTTC.

The rearrangement uses TRBV7-2 and TRBJ1-2; 8 bases fit TRBD1. Trimming at V came to 4 bases and at J to 6 bases, leaving 7 bases not matched to a gene. This CDR3 has 14 amino acids. Per the germline V gene, CDR1 is SGHTA and CDR2 is FQGNSA. CDR3 protein: CASSSKRQGNGYTF. In DNA form, the CDR3 reads TGTGCCAGCAGCTCAAAAAGACAGGGGAATGGCTACACCTTC.

V usage is TRBV2 and J usage is TRBJ2-3; 8 bases agree with TRBD1. V was pared by 11 bases and J by 1 base, with 5 bases of the junction left unmatched. Germline V gene data show CDR1 as SNHLY and CDR2 as FYNNEI. The CDR3 is made up of 13 amino acids. The CDR3 protein is CAGQGSGTDTQYF. Written as DNA, the CDR3 is TGTGCCGGACAGGGTTCGGGCACAGATACGCAGTATTTT. The variable domain in full, with the rest retrieved from reference TRBV2 and TRBJ2-3, is EPEVTQTPSHQVTQMGQEVILRCVPISNHLYFYWYRQILGQKVEFLVSFYNNEISEKSEIFDDQFSVERPDGSNFTLKIRSTKLEDSAMYFCAGQGSGTDTQYFGPGTRLTVL.

The J gene is TRBJ1-2, the V gene TRBV5-5; perhaps TRBD1 as D (6 bases). The CDR3 covers 15 residues. Germline loops: CDR1 SGHKS, CDR2 YYEKEE (reference sequence). Between the trimmed V and J ends, which lost 2 bases and 0 bases, there was a span of 11 bases. CDR3 sequence reads: CASSFPDRTNYGYTF. For the CDR3, the DNA is TGTGCCAGCAGCTTTCCGGACAGAACTAACTATGGCTACACCTTC.

The V and J genes are TRBV6-5 and TRBJ1-5; 8 nucleotides align to TRBD1. CDR1 is MNHEY and CDR2 is SVGAGI in the germline V gene. The CDR3 runs 14 residues. V shed 5 bases, J shed 9 bases, and the junction held 9 bases outside the gene matches. CDR3 DNA: TGTGCCAGCAGTAACGGACAGGGTACGGCGCCCCAGCATTTT. Encoded protein: CASSNGQGTAPQHF.

V gene TRBV5-5 combines with J gene TRBJ1-3; maybe TRBD1 (6 bases). Germline loops: CDR1 SGHKS, CDR2 YYEKEE (reference sequence). V lost 5 bases, J lost 2 bases, and 14 bases lay in between. The CDR3 is 15 residues long. Here the CDR3 DNA reads TGTGCCAGCAGGCAACAGGGCCTGACTGGAAACACCATATATTTT. Its translation is CASRQQGLTGNTIYF. Using reference TRBV5-5 and TRBJ1-3 for the parts outside the CDR3, the full variable domain is DAGVTQSPTHLIKTRGQQVTLRCSPISGHKSVSWYQQVLGQGPQFIFQYYEKEERGRGNFPDRFSARQFPNYSSELNVNALLLGDSALYLCASRQQGLTGNTIYFGEGSWLTVV.

CDR3 region: CASSHYRGEADTQYF. CDR3 in DNA: TGTGCCAGCAGCCATTACCGGGGGGAGGCAGATACGCAGTATTTT. V usage is TRBV7-9 and J usage is TRBJ2-3; 7 bases match TRBD2. J was trimmed by 4 bases and V by 5 bases; bases with no gene match: 9. This CDR3 has 15 amino acids. Germline V gene lookup returns CDR1 SEHNR and CDR2 FQNEAQ (reference sequence).

The V gene is TRBV2, the J gene TRBJ2-5; 9 bases are shared with TRBD2. The CDR3 contains 14 residues. V trimming: 7 bases; J trimming: 1 base; junction bases outside the gene matches: 4. The germline V gene encodes CDR1 SNHLY and CDR2 FYNNEI. The CDR3 loop reads CASNLAGSQETQYF. The CDR3 DNA sequence: TGTGCCAGCAACCTAGCGGGATCCCAAGAGACCCAGTACTTC.

The rearrangement joins TRBV7-6 to TRBJ2-7; 8 bases line up with TRBD2. Unmatched junction bases numbered 7, after V lost 4 bases and J lost 2 bases. This CDR3 has 15 residues. CDR1 is SGHVS and CDR2 is FNYEAQ in the germline V gene. The CDR3 DNA follows: TGTGCCAGCAGCTCAAACATAGCGGGGACCTACGAGCAGTACTTC. It encodes CASSSNIAGTYEQYF.